This T cell receptor beta chain is from a study of technical replicates of blood from several donors. Sequencing used immunoSEQ multiplex PCR; TCRdb keeps in-frame clones, though not all of them. In the table there are approximately 60,000 clones, about 86% of which are singletons. This clone has only one observation. The CDR3 contains 17 residues. CDR1 is SGHRS and CDR2 is YFSETQ in the germline V gene. Trimming cost V 0 bases and J 4 bases; bases outside gene matches: 8. The rearrangement joins TRBV5-1 to TRBJ2-1, with 9 bases lining up with TRBD2. This receptor was identified in a human donor in good health. Some clones in this sample may be carry-over from other donors' samples. Sequencing was done on a sample of PBMCs. CDR3 in DNA: TGCGCCAGCAGCTTGGCCGTCGCTAGCGGGAATTACAATGAGCAGTTCTTC. Translated, it gives CASSLAVASGNYNEQFF. Using reference TRBV5-1 and TRBJ2-1 for the parts outside the CDR3, the full variable domain is KAGVTQTPRYLIKTRGQQVTLSCSPISGHRSVSWYQQTPGQGLQFLFEYFSETQRNKGNFPGRFSGRQFSNSRSEMNVSTLELGDSALYLCASSLAVASGNYNEQFFGPGTRLTVL.